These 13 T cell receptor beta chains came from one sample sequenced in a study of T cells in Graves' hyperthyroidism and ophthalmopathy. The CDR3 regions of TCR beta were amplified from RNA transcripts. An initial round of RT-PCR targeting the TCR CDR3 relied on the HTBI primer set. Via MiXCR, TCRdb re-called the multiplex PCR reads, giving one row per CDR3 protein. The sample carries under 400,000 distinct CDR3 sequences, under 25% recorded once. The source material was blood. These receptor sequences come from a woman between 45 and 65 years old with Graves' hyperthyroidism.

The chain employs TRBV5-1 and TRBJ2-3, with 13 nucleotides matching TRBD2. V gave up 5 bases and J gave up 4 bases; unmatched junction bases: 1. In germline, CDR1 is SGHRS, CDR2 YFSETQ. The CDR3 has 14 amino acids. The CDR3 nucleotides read TGCGCCAGCAGGGGACTAGCGGGGTCAGATACGCAGTATTTT. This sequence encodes CASRGLAGSDTQYF.

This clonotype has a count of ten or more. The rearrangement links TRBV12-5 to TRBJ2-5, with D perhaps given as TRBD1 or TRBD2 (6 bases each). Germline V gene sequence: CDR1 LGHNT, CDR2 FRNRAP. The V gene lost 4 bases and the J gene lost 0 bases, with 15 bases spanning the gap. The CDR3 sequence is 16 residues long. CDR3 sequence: CASGSDRRGNQETQYF. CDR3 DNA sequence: TGTGCTAGTGGTTCAGACAGGCGGGGTAACCAAGAGACCCAGTACTTC.

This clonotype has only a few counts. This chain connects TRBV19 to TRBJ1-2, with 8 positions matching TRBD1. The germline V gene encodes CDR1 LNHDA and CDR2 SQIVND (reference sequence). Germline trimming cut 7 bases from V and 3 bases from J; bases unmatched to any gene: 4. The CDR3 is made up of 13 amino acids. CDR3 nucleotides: TGTGCCAGTACTACGACAGGGGACTATGGCTACACCTTC. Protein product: CASTTTGDYGYTF.

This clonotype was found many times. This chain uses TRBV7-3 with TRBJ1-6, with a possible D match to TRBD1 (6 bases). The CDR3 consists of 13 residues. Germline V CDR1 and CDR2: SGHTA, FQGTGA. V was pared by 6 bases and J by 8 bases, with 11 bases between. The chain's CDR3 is CASRQGFDSPLHF. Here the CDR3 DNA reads TGTGCCAGCAGACAGGGTTTTGATTCACCCCTCCACTTT.

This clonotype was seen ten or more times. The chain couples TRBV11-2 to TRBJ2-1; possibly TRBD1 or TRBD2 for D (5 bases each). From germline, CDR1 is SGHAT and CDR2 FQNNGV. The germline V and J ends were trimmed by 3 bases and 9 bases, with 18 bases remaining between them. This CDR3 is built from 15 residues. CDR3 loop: CASSFRGRSPGEQFF. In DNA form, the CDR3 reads TGTGCCAGCAGCTTCCGGGGCCGCTCTCCCGGTGAGCAGTTCTTC.

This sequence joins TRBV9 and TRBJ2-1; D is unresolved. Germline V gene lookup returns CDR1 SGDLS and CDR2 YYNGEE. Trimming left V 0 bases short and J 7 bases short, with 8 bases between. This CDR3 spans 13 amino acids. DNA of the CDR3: TGTGCCAGCAGCGTAGCACCGCAGAATGAGCAGTTCTTC. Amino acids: CASSVAPQNEQFF.

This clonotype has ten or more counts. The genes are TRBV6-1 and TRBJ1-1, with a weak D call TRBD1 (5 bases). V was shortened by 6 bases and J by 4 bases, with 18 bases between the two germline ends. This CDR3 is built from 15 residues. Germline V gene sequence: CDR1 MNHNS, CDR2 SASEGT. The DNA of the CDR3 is TGTGCCAGCAGACCAAATACAGGTAGGAGCACTGAAGCTTTCTTT. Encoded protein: CASRPNTGRSTEAFF.

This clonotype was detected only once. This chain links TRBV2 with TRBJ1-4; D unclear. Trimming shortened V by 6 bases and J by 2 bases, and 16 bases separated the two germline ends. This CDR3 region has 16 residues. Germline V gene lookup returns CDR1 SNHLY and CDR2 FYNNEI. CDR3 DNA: TGTGCCAGCAGCCACATCCAGCGGGCGACTAATGAAAAACTGTTTTTT. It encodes CASSHIQRATNEKLFF.

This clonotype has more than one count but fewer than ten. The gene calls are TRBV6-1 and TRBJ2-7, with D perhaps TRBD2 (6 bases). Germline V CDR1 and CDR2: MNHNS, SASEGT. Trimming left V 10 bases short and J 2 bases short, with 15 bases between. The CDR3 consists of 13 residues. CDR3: CAIRRGAPYEQYF. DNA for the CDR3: TGTGCCATAAGGAGGGGTGCCCCCTACGAGCAGTACTTC.

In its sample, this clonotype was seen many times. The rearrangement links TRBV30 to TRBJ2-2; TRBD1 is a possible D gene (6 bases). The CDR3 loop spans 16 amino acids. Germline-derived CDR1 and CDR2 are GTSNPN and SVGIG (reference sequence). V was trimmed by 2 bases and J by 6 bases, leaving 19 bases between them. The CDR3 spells CAWSPLKGRGSGELFF. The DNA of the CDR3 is TGTGCCTGGAGTCCTCTCAAGGGCAGGGGCTCCGGGGAGCTGTTTTTT.

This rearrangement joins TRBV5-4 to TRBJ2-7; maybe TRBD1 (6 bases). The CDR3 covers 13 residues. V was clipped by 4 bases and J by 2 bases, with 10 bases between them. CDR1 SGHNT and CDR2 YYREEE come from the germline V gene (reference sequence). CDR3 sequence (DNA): TGTGCCAGCAGCGGACGGGACACCTACGAGCAGTACTTC. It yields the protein CASSGRDTYEQYF.

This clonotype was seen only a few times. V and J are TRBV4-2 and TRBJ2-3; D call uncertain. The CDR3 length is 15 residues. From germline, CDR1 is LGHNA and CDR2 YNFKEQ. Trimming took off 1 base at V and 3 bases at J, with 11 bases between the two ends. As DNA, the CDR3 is TGTGCCAGCAGCCAAGTCGGTGTGGTAACAGATACGCAGTATTTT. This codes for CASSQVGVVTDTQYF.

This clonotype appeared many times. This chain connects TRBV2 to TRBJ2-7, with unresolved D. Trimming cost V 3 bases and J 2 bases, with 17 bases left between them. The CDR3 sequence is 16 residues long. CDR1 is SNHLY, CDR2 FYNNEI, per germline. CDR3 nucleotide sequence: TGTGCCAGCAGTGAGGGTTGGTCAGGCGTAACCTACGAGCAGTACTTC. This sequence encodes CASSEGWSGVTYEQYF. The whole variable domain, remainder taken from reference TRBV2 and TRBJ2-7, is EPEVTQTPSHQVTQMGQEVILRCVPISNHLYFYWYRQILGQKVEFLVSFYNNEISEKSEIFDDQFSVERPDGSNFTLKIRSTKLEDSAMYFCASSEGWSGVTYEQYFGPGTRLTVT.